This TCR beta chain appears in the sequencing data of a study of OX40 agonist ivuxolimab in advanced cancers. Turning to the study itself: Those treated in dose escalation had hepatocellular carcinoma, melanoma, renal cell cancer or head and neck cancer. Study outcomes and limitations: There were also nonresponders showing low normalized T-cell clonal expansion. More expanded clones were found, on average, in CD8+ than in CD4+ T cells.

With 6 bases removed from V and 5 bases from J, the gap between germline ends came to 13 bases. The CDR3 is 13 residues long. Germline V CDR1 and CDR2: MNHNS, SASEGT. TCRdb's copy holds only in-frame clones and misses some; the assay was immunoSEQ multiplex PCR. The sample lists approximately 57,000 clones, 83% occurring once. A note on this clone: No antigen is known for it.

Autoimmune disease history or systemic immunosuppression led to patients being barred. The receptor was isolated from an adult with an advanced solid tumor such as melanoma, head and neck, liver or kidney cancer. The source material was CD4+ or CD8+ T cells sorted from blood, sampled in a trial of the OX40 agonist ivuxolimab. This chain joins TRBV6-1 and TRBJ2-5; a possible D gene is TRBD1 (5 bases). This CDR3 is CASSVDKGETQYF. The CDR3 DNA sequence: TGTGCCAGCAGCGTAGACAAGGGGGAGACCCAGTACTTC.